These 18 T cell receptor beta chains share one sample of origin, sequenced in a study of naive and memory T cell subsets. Amplification of ligated cDNA took four PCR rounds with SP2 and nested alpha and beta constant primers. TCRdb processed the 5' RACE reads anew with MiXCR; each CDR3 protein has one entry. The table records tens of thousands of distinct CDR3 sequences, 4.7% of them present only once. A UMI-containing oligonucleotide was joined by 3' ligation to the TCR cDNA template. These receptors were obtained from a female donor in good health.

The chain carries TRBV2 and TRBJ2-4; TRBD1 matches 8 bases. Germline V CDR1 and CDR2: SNHLY, FYNNEI. J was trimmed by 7 bases and V by 6 bases; bases with no gene match: 8. The CDR3 extends over 14 amino acids. Here the CDR3 reads CASRDSDRGNIQYF. CDR3 DNA: TGTGCCAGCAGGGACTCCGACAGGGGCAACATTCAGTACTTC.

This clonotype came up once. This clone may be a read error of a much larger clone one base away. This CDR3 reads CSPGTSRIEHEQYF. CDR3 in DNA: TGCAGCCCCGGGACGTCGAGAATAGAGCACGAGCAGTACTTC. V is TRBV29-1 and J is TRBJ2-7, with D tentatively TRBD1 or TRBD2 (5 bases each). The CDR3 covers 14 residues. Trimming took 8 bases from V and 5 from J, leaving 22 bases between them. Germline V gene data show CDR1 as SQVTM and CDR2 as ANQGSEA.

Only a few counts were recorded for this clonotype. The genes are TRBV2 and TRBJ2-1; 8 positions match TRBD1. V was pared by 8 bases and J by 4 bases, with 16 bases of the junction left unmatched. In germline, CDR1 is SNHLY, CDR2 FYNNEI. This CDR3 is built from 17 residues. The DNA for the CDR3 is TGTGCCAGCGGGACAGGTCCATACTCTGGCAGTTACAATGAGCAGTTCTTC. It translates to CASGTGPYSGSYNEQFF.

This clonotype came up many times. The J gene is TRBJ2-7, the V gene TRBV28; the match to TRBD2 covers 9 bases. The CDR3 totals 15 residues. Germline lookup yields CDR1 MDHEN and CDR2 SYDVKM. V lost 5 bases to trimming and J lost 2 bases; unmatched junction nucleotides: 7. The CDR3: CASSPGSGRTYEQYF. The CDR3 DNA sequence: TGTGCCAGCAGTCCCGGTAGCGGGAGAACCTACGAGCAGTACTTC.

This clonotype showed up many times. The J gene is TRBJ2-1, the V gene TRBV4-2; D is undetermined. This CDR3 has 21 residues. The germline gives CDR1 LGHNA, CDR2 YNFKEQ. V lost 4 bases to trimming and J lost 0 bases, with 28 bases between them. CDR3 sequence: CASSLRFLDLLPSSSYNEQFF. CDR3 DNA: TGTGCCAGCAGCCTTCGTTTCCTAGACCTTTTACCCTCTAGCTCCTACAATGAGCAGTTCTTC.

There are a few counts of this clonotype. This rearrangement joins TRBV28 to TRBJ2-7; D might be TRBD2 (6 bases). This CDR3 is 12 amino acids long. Looked up from germline, CDR1 is MDHEN and CDR2 is SYDVKM. Deletions cut 3 bases from V and 7 bases from J, with 10 bases between. The CDR3 nucleotides read TGTGCCAGCAGTTTGGGACTTAGGGAGCAGTACTTC. This codes for CASSLGLREQYF. The full variable domain, in which reference TRBV28 and TRBJ2-7 provide the parts outside the CDR3, is DVKVTQSSRYLVKRTGEKVFLECVQDMDHENMFWYRQDPGLGLRLIYFSYDVKMKEKGDIPEGYSVSREKKERFSLILESASTNQTSMYLCASSLGLREQYFGPGTRLTVT.

The table lists this clonotype with many counts. The rearrangement links TRBV28 to TRBJ1-5; 7 bases fit TRBD1. This CDR3 has 18 residues. CDR1 and CDR2 (germline): MDHEN, SYDVKM. Losses at the gene ends were 7 bases for V and 0 bases for J; bases not matched to a gene: 15. CDR3 in DNA: TGTGCCAGCATTCGGACAGGTCTTCTCCCATATAGCAATCAGCCCCAGCATTTT. Its protein is CASIRTGLLPYSNQPQHF.

This clonotype was counted at least ten times. The chain employs TRBV14 and TRBJ2-3; D gene uncertain. V lost 3 bases to trimming and J lost 0 bases, with 10 bases between them. CDR1 is SGHDN, CDR2 FVKESK, per germline. The CDR3 loop spans 15 amino acids. CDR3 in DNA: TGTGCCAGCAGCCAGCGCCTGGGGAGCACAGATACGCAGTATTTT. Translated: CASSQRLGSTDTQYF.

For this clonotype: A much larger clone lies one base from this, so it may be a read error. The rearrangement uses TRBV28 and TRBJ2-3, with D tentatively TRBD1 (5 bases). CDR3 size: 15 residues. Germline V gene sequence: CDR1 MDHEN, CDR2 SYDVKM. The CDR3 region has the DNA TGTACCAGCAGTTCCCCAGGGTCTGGGACAGATACGCAGTATTTT. Translated: CTSSSPGSGTDTQYF.

This clonotype was found many times. The chain joins TRBV7-2 to TRBJ1-1, with unresolved D. The CDR3 loop spans 13 amino acids. V dropped 3 bases and J dropped 5 bases, with 10 bases sitting between them. Germline CDR1 SGHTA, CDR2 FQGNSA. The CDR3 sequence is CASSFVRETEAFF. Written as DNA, the CDR3 is TGTGCCAGCAGCTTCGTCCGGGAGACTGAAGCTTTCTTT.

This clonotype was picked up a small number of times. Mismatch with germline at one junction end may stem from a read error. The V gene is TRBV12-3 or TRBV12-4, the J gene TRBJ1-2; 7 positions agree with TRBD1. The CDR3 spans 11 residues. The CDR3 spells CASSPGGGSAF. CDR3 nucleotide sequence: TGTGCCAGCAGTCCAGGGGGGGGTTCGGCCTTC.

This clonotype was recorded at least ten times. The chain employs TRBV18 and TRBJ2-3, with 10 bases matching TRBD2. V was clipped by 5 bases and J by 3 bases; unmatched bases: 2. CDR3 length: 14 amino acids. From germline, CDR1 is KGHSH and CDR2 LQKENI. The CDR3 DNA follows: TGTGCCAGCTCAGGGACTAGCGCGACAGATACGCAGTATTTT. Amino acids: CASSGTSATDTQYF.

Ten or more counts support this clonotype. The V gene is TRBV12-5, the J gene TRBJ1-2; no reliable D call. The ends were cut back, 4 bases at V and 5 bases at J, with 14 bases in the middle. The CDR3 runs to 14 residues. Germline V gives CDR1 LGHNT, CDR2 FRNRAP. The CDR3 protein is CASGSNSRSYGYTF. The CDR3 bases are TGTGCTAGTGGTTCCAATTCACGGAGTTATGGCTACACCTTC.

This clonotype has ten or more counts. CDR3 in DNA: TGTGCCAGCAGACAAGGACTAGCGGGAGCCTACGAGCAGTACTTC. Translating gives CASRQGLAGAYEQYF. The chain links TRBV27 to TRBJ2-7; 13 nucleotides line up with TRBD2. Germline loops: CDR1 MNHEY, CDR2 SMNVEV (reference sequence). The CDR3 consists of 15 residues. Germline trimming cut 6 bases from V and 2 bases from J; bases unmatched to any gene: 4.

On this clonotype: A much larger clone lies a single base off, so this may be a read error. The V gene is TRBV18, the J gene TRBJ2-2, with a tentative D call TRBD2 (6 bases). The CDR3 runs to 16 residues. Germline CDR1 KGHSH, CDR2 LQKENI. For the CDR3, the DNA is TGTGTCAGCTCTCAATCCTCGGGGGCGAACACCGGGGAGCTGTTTTTT. This gives the protein CVSSQSSGANTGELFF.

This clonotype was picked up many times. The gene calls are TRBV28 and TRBJ1-1; D is perhaps TRBD1 (5 bases). Germline V lookup: CDR1 MDHEN, CDR2 SYDVKM. There are 16 residues in the CDR3. V was cut by 3 bases and J by 0 bases, with 14 bases left in between. The CDR3 loop reads CASSFPGPPVNTEAFF. The CDR3, as DNA: TGTGCCAGCAGTTTCCCGGGACCTCCAGTGAACACTGAAGCTTTCTTT.

Concerning this clonotype: Germline and junction disagree at one end, which may indicate a read error. The V gene is TRBV19, the J gene TRBJ2-1; 8 bases match TRBD1. Germline V lookup: CDR1 LNHDA, CDR2 SQIVND (reference sequence). There are 16 residues in the CDR3. The CDR3 sequence: CASSIGTGSSYNEQSF. In DNA form, the CDR3 reads TGTGCCAGTAGTATAGGGACAGGGAGCTCCTACAATGAGCAGTCCTTC.

This clonotype has a count of ten or more. The chain recombines TRBV28 with TRBJ2-3; tentative D call: TRBD2 (6 bases). V was pared by 5 bases and J by 0 bases, with 15 bases between. The CDR3 sequence is 16 residues long. Germline assignment: CDR1 MDHEN and CDR2 SYDVKM. The CDR3 sequence is CASSTHSGGSTDTQYF. In DNA, the CDR3 is TGTGCCAGCAGTACTCACTCTGGGGGGAGCACAGATACGCAGTATTTT.